The entry below describes one T cell receptor beta chain. Its antigen remains unidentified. The data were taken from a study of OX40 agonist ivuxolimab in advanced cancers. For the study at large: Hepatocellular carcinoma, melanoma, renal cell or head and neck cancer was diagnosed in the dose-escalation patients. Roughly two fifths of patients had received prior checkpoint inhibitor therapy. Study-level points and caveats: Partial responders dosed at 0.1-3.0 mg/kg displayed clonal expansion ranking among the lowest.

The CDR3 runs 12 residues. Trimming took 7 bases from V and 7 from J, leaving 11 bases between them. CDR1 is MNHEY and CDR2 is SMNVEV in the germline V gene (reference sequence). TCRdb's table, derived via immunoSEQ multiplex PCR, lists solely in-frame clones and lacks some. Altogether approximately 53,000 clones are present, around 93% being singletons, with the ten largest covering about 24%. This sequence originates from an adult with an advanced solid tumor such as melanoma, head and neck, liver or kidney cancer. The V call is TRBV27, the J call TRBJ2-1; D not certain. Source: CD4+ or CD8+ T cells sorted from blood, taken in a trial of the OX40 agonist ivuxolimab. The CDR3 nucleotides read TGTGCCAGCACTGGTGTTCTAAATGAGCAGTTCTTC. Translation: CASTGVLNEQFF.